Sequencing of this T cell receptor beta chain was carried out in a study of PD-1 blockade in classical Hodgkin lymphoma (dated by TCRdb to about 2020). Concerning the study at large: Nivolumab dosing was 3 mg/kg intravenously every 2 weeks, continuing until either disease progression or unacceptable toxicity. The study used CyTOF and TCR beta sequencing to define a peripheral blood immune signature of response to PD-1 blockade in classical Hodgkin lymphoma. Beyond this particular receptor, the publication reports: The study was limited to a single clinical trial cohort, and causes of repertoire differences, possibly disease activity or prior therapy, remained undefined. CD4+ but not CD8+ TCR diversity rose significantly by C4D1 (p=0.0027 vs p=0.16), most apparent in complete responders (p=0.02). Trial patients achieving complete response had baseline diversity similar to newly diagnosed patients, whereas partial responders and progressors had significantly lower diversity. Patients starting nivolumab less than 1 year after ASCT had lower diversity and were excluded from later analyses to avoid confounding by immune reconstitution. Baseline TCR diversity was reported as lower in newly diagnosed patients than in healthy donors, and lower still in relapsed/refractory patients.

The Qiagen DNeasy kit was used to extract genomic DNA from unsorted PBMCs and from the negatively selected CD4+ and CD8+ fractions. TCR beta CDR3 regions were subjected to amplification by immunoSEQ multiplex PCR with primers that anneal to V and J segments. A synthetic immune receptor repertoire was used to minimize amplification bias, and any remaining bias was removed computationally after sequencing. The published analysis was carried out like this. Repertoire diversity was quantified as the Shannon entropy index using custom Python scripts. Unsorted, CD4+ and CD8+ repertoires were analyzed separately, except in combined analyses where CD4+ and CD8+ sequences were merged in silico. A clone counted as expanded when the clone's frequency after treatment rose at least 2-fold relative to C1D1, and clones undetected at baseline were given a pseudocount of 0.5. Singleton clones were defined as clones with 0 or 1 copy at C1D1, and non-singleton clones were defined as clones with 2 or more copies. Clones expanded in unsorted samples were assigned a CD4+, CD8+ or unknown annotation through matching of protein sequences in sorted samples from the same patient. Wilcoxon tests on paired samples were used to test diversity changes from C1D1 to C4D1. The table was pulled from immuneACCESS by TCRdb, which kept in-frame rearrangements only. Such tables lose some clones; where checked, under half of the loss comes from unresolved V genes, and the rest has no known cause. Clone size and V and J calls were adopted from that table, with D and trimming inferred from the DNA. In all, the sample holds about 17,000 clones, and over 65% of those were seen once. The ten largest clones capture nearly 2.5% of the sample.

From a lookup of the germline V gene (reference sequence), CDR1 and CDR2 are MNHEY and SMNVEV. The CDR3 contains 14 residues, cysteine and phenylalanine counted. Only the CDR3 portion is preserved as DNA: 42 bases, with reading frame beginning at the first base. Germline trimming amounts to 5 bases on V and 7 bases on J, with 9 as the count of junction bases outside the gene matches. The time point label for this specimen denotes: cycle 4 day 1 (C4D1), after 5 to 7 weeks of nivolumab. All trial patients had relapsed after autologous stem cell transplantation, with cohorts A, B and C differing in prior brentuximab vedotin exposure. CD4+ T cells were purified from thawed PBMCs by magnetic negative selection with a Miltenyi CD4+ T cell isolation kit. The trial cohort was composed of over 50 patients with relapsed/refractory classical Hodgkin lymphoma, for whom complete response, partial response or progressive disease was recorded as best overall response. Trial patients were treated with single-agent nivolumab in the multi-cohort phase II CheckMate 205 trial. An independent review committee assessed best overall response by applying the 2007 International Working Group response criteria. Trial PBMCs were obtained immediately prior to nivolumab initiation (C1D1) and on therapy at cycle 2 day 1 and cycle 4 day 1. After peripheral blood was drawn into 8 mL Vacutainer Cell Preparation Tubes, PBMCs were isolated by centrifugation and then cryopreserved. Purified CD4+ and CD8+ fractions were prepared only for cases where an additional PBMC sample was available. On LS columns in a quadroMACS separator, the magnetically labelled cells were depleted, and the flow-through was collected as the purified fraction.

This clone was picked up a small number of times. No cognate antigen has been identified for it. No quality values exist for individual bases; no much larger clone is one base distant. The receptor comes from a human donor with classical Hodgkin lymphoma. The sample consisted of CD4+ T cells from blood, taken before the fourth cycle of nivolumab. The chain was built from TRBV27 and TRBJ2-3; TRBD2 aligns with 7 central bases. CDR3 protein: CASSPGLVAHTQYF. The sequenced DNA is TGTGCCAGCAGTCCCGGACTAGTTGCACATACGCAGTATTTT.